A single sample is the source of the 18 T cell receptor beta chains below, sequenced in a study of blood T cell repertoires in COVID-19. The method was immunoSEQ multiplex PCR; TCRdb's version includes in-frame clones alone and lacks a portion of them. The repertoire includes under 300,000 clones, around 83% of them detected once, and over 8% sits in the top ten. The sample was peripheral blood. The receptor source for this set is a woman of 80 years or more with acute or convalescent COVID-19.

The V and J genes are TRBV4-2 and TRBJ2-3, with 9 bases identical to TRBD2. The CDR3 contains 20 residues. V was pared by 0 bases and J by 0 bases, with 13 bases of the junction left unmatched. Germline CDR1 reads LGHNA; CDR2 reads YNFKEQ. DNA for the CDR3: TGTGCCAGCAGCCAAGATGGATGGGCGGGGGGGACCCCTAGCACAGATACGCAGTATTTT. It translates to CASSQDGWAGGTPSTDTQYF.

This clone was seen a few times. This chain's CDR3 is CASTMWLANQPQHF. The CDR3 region has the DNA TGTGCCAGTACTATGTGGTTGGCAAATCAGCCCCAGCATTTT. The chain employs TRBV19 and TRBJ1-5; D gene unclear. Germline V gene data show CDR1 as LNHDA and CDR2 as SQIVND (reference sequence). CDR3 length: 14 amino acids. The V and J ends lost 7 bases and 4 bases respectively, with 14 bases between them. Based on the CDR3 plus reference TRBV19 and TRBJ1-5, the full variable domain is DGGITQSPKYLFRKEGQNVTLSCEQNLNHDAMYWYRQDPGQGLRLIYYSQIVNDFQKGDIAEGYSVSREKKESFPLTVTSAQKNPTAFYLCASTMWLANQPQHFGDGTRLSIL.

This chain connects TRBV2 to TRBJ2-1; 7 bases are shared with TRBD1. CDR3 length: 14 residues. The germline CDR1 and CDR2 sequences are SNHLY and FYNNEI. J gave up 8 bases and V 5 bases, and 9 bases lay outside the gene matches. Here the CDR3 DNA reads TGTGCCAGCAGTTTAAACAGGGGTTTCGATGAGCAGTTCTTC. It specifies CASSLNRGFDEQFF.

The rearrangement links TRBV11-2 to TRBJ2-5; D remains unclear. The CDR3 is 14 amino acids. Trimming pared 2 bases from V and 2 bases from J, leaving 9 bases between. Germline CDR1 reads SGHAT; CDR2 reads FQNNGV. CDR3 residues: CASSLMTVQETQYF. The CDR3 DNA is TGTGCCAGCAGCTTAATGACTGTACAAGAGACCCAGTACTTC.

This chain links TRBV3-1 (or the pseudogene TRBV3-2) with TRBJ1-5; D unresolved. CDR1 and CDR2 (germline): LGHDT, YNNKEL (reference sequence). This CDR3 spans 13 amino acids. Trimming took 3 bases from V and 0 from J, leaving 3 bases between them. CDR3 nucleotides: TGTGCCAGCAGCCATCTTAGCAATCAGCCCCAGCATTTT. Its translation is CASSHLSNQPQHF.

The chain employs TRBV7-2 and TRBJ1-3; 8 bases fit TRBD1. CDR3 size: 14 residues. Germline-derived CDR1 and CDR2 are SGHTA and FQGNSA. V was pared by 5 bases and J by 2 bases, with 2 bases of the junction left unmatched. The CDR3 sequence is CASSIQGAGNTIYF. The CDR3 DNA reads TGTGCCAGCAGCATACAGGGGGCTGGAAACACCATATATTTT.

The chain links TRBV3-1 (or the pseudogene TRBV3-2) to TRBJ2-7; no firm D call. Looked up from germline, CDR1 is LGHDT and CDR2 is YNNKEL (reference sequence). V lost 1 base and J lost 2, with 6 bases in between. The CDR3 is 13 amino acids. The CDR3 bases are TGTGCCAGCAGCCAAGTTCCCACCTACGAGCAGTACTTC. Residues: CASSQVPTYEQYF.

The chain has TRBV5-5 and TRBJ2-5; the match to TRBD2 covers 9 bases. The CDR3 is 18 residues long. V lost 4 bases to trimming and J lost 0 bases; unmatched junction nucleotides: 13. From germline, CDR1 is SGHKS and CDR2 YYEKEE (reference sequence). In DNA form, the CDR3 reads TGTGCCAGCAGCCCGGTGGCTAGCGGGGACCCTAACCAAGAGACCCAGTACTTC. Translating gives CASSPVASGDPNQETQYF.

V gene TRBV7-9 combines with J gene TRBJ1-4, with D perhaps matching TRBD1 (6 bases). The V end lost 3 bases, the J end lost 0 bases, and 11 bases lay between the germline ends. Germline CDR1 is SEHNR and CDR2 is FQNEAQ (reference sequence). CDR3 length: 16 residues. The CDR3 protein is CASSFGQSATNEKLFF. CDR3 in DNA: TGTGCCAGCAGCTTTGGACAGAGTGCAACTAATGAAAAACTGTTTTTT.

CDR3 in amino acids: CASSQGGQNNQPQHF. The CDR3 nucleotides are TGTGCCAGCAGCCAAGGAGGACAGAACAATCAGCCCCAGCATTTT. The V and J genes are TRBV3-1 (or the pseudogene TRBV3-2) and TRBJ1-5; D perhaps matches TRBD1 (6 bases). Trimming took 1 base from V and 3 from J, leaving 10 bases between them. The CDR3 extends over 15 amino acids. Germline V gene data show CDR1 as LGHDT and CDR2 as YNNKEL (reference sequence).

The chain joins TRBV3-1 (or the pseudogene TRBV3-2) to TRBJ2-3; 7 bases are shared with TRBD2. Germline CDR1 LGHDT, CDR2 YNNKEL (reference sequence). V lost 0 bases to trimming and J lost 2 bases; unmatched junction nucleotides: 8. The CDR3 loop spans 17 amino acids. The CDR3 nucleotides are TGTGCCAGCAGCCAAGATCGTGGAGCGGGGATCACAGATACGCAGTATTTT. This translates into CASSQDRGAGITDTQYF.

The chain joins TRBV2 to TRBJ1-6; perhaps TRBD1 as D (5 bases). The V end was cut by 4 bases, the J end by 6 bases, with 13 bases between. Germline CDR1 is SNHLY and CDR2 is FYNNEI. This CDR3 is built from 15 residues. CDR3 bases: TGTGCCAGCAGTGTTCGGCAGGGCCTTAATTCACCCCTCCACTTT. Translated: CASSVRQGLNSPLHF. Variable domain in full (rest from reference TRBV2 and TRBJ1-6): EPEVTQTPSHQVTQMGQEVILRCVPISNHLYFYWYRQILGQKVEFLVSFYNNEISEKSEIFDDQFSVERPDGSNFTLKIRSTKLEDSAMYFCASSVRQGLNSPLHFGNGTRLTVT.

The J gene is TRBJ1-4, the V gene TRBV11-2, with D unclear. CDR3 length equals 16 residues. V lost 3 bases, J lost 5 bases, and 16 bases lay in between. Looked up from germline, CDR1 is SGHAT and CDR2 is FQNNGV. CDR3 residues: CASSFGVGALNEKLFF. The CDR3 DNA is TGTGCCAGCAGCTTTGGGGTGGGAGCTTTAAATGAAAAACTGTTTTTT.

The chain uses TRBV28 and TRBJ1-4; no reliable D call. The CDR3 runs 14 residues. Per germline, CDR1 MDHEN and CDR2 SYDVKM. The V and J ends lost 2 bases and 4 bases respectively, with 8 bases between them. This CDR3 reads CASSLAGLNEKLFF. As DNA, the CDR3 is TGTGCCAGCAGTTTAGCCGGACTTAATGAAAAACTGTTTTTT.

The chain links TRBV11-2 to TRBJ2-6, with D possibly being TRBD1 (6 bases). V lost 2 bases and J 0 bases, leaving 8 bases between the germline ends. The length of the CDR3 is 16 residues. In germline, CDR1 is SGHAT, CDR2 FQNNGV. In DNA form, the CDR3 reads TGTGCCAGCAGCTTAAACAGGGTCTCTGGGGCCAACGTCCTGACTTTC. Protein sequence: CASSLNRVSGANVLTF. The full variable domain, with the rest looked up from reference TRBV11-2 and TRBJ2-6, is EAGVAQSPRYKIIEKRQSVAFWCNPISGHATLYWYQQILGQGPKLLIQFQNNGVVDDSQLPKDRFSAERLKGVDSTLKIQPAKLEDSAVYLCASSLNRVSGANVLTFGAGSRLTVL.

V usage is TRBV9 and J usage is TRBJ1-1; tentatively, D is TRBD1 (5 bases). CDR1 is SGDLS and CDR2 is YYNGEE in the germline V gene. Trimming stripped 6 bases from V and 3 bases from J, with 12 bases between. The CDR3 sequence is 13 residues long. The CDR3 here is CASTNPGYTEAFF. The CDR3 nucleotides are TGTGCCAGCACCAACCCAGGGTACACTGAAGCTTTCTTT.

This rearrangement joins TRBV5-6 to TRBJ2-7, with a tentative D call TRBD2 (5 bases). The length of the CDR3 is 12 residues. Germline V gene sequence: CDR1 SGHDT, CDR2 YYEEEE. Trimming took 0 bases from V and 9 from J, leaving 10 bases between them. This CDR3 is CASSLATAGQYF. Written as DNA, the CDR3 is TGTGCCAGCAGCTTGGCCACGGCGGGGCAGTACTTC.

The chain links TRBV6-5 to TRBJ1-4; 11 bases align to TRBD1. This CDR3 is built from 15 residues. The V segment lost 10 bases and the J segment 3 bases; nucleotides outside the gene matches: 7. CDR1 and CDR2 (germline): MNHEY, SVGAGI. CDR3 loop: CATRTGGAANEKLFF. In nucleotides, the CDR3 is TGTGCCACTCGGACAGGGGGCGCAGCTAATGAAAAACTGTTTTTT.